This entry concerns a single T cell receptor beta chain. Its antigen remains unidentified. Per-base qualities were not stored, and no clone one base away is much larger. This sample stems from a study of blood T cell repertoires in COVID-19 (dated by TCRdb to about 2020). Turning to the overall study: Samples from collaborators originated in the United States, Italy and Spain and spanned both the acute and convalescent phases of COVID-19. Deeply sampled blood TCRbeta repertoires from subjects exposed to, actively infected with, or recovered from COVID-19 were included in the dataset. A freely available public database, intended as a resource for researchers studying the immune response to SARS-CoV-2, is where the repertoires were released. The samples were drawn from two sources: the first 160 participants of the ongoing ImmuneRACE study, and some 1,300 subjects contributed by 6 global collaborators. Sample metadata almost always included a de-identified subject ID, COVID-19 status, age in years and sex. HLA class I and class II types, where available, came from metadata supplied by the sample provider rather than from assay-based typing. The material from the prospective study consisted of cDNA or gDNA derived from T cells, B-cell-depleted T cells, or PBMCs.

The immunoSEQ Assay, a bias-controlled multiplex PCR, was used to amplify TCRbeta CDR3 regions from genomic DNA. Processing in the source paper ran as follows. The number of nucleated cells in each sample was estimated from the amplification of reference gene primers within the assay. Sequence reads were collapsed and filtered to measure the absolute abundance of every unique TCRbeta CDR3 rearrangement. For each sample, productive Simpson clonality was calculated as the square root of Simpson's diversity index across productive rearrangements. TCRdb's version of the immuneACCESS table is confined to in-frame rearrangements and falls short of the full clone set. An unresolved V gene accounts for under half of the shortfall where checked; the remainder is of unknown origin. That table gives V, J and clone size, and the DNA gave D and trimming. The sample table shows about 180,000 clones, and 86% are seen once. 20% to 25% of the sample is in the top ten clones.

Including cysteine and phenylalanine, the CDR3 has 13 amino acids. Only CDR3 DNA remains: 39 bases, in frame from the first base. CDR1 and CDR2 (LGHDT, YNNKEL) derive from the germline V gene (reference sequence). V sheds 6 bases and J sheds 3 bases, leaving 11 bases between their ends. Study-level results and caveats: Clinical and demographic metadata were provided uncurated, with the amount varying by source and participant.

Whole blood was collected in K2EDTA tubes by collaborating institutions according to the institutions' own protocols. For TCRbeta analysis, collaborator samples were shipped as frozen whole blood, as isolated PBMCs, or as DNA extracted from either sample type. Sequencing was carried out using peripheral blood. Rearrangement joined TRBV3-1 (or the pseudogene TRBV3-2) to TRBJ2-5; the D segment could be TRBD2, given 6 matching bases. The clonotype originates from a man between 65 and 79 years old with active or convalescent COVID-19. CDR3 region: CASSWGEKETQYF. The DNA sequence is as follows: TGTGCCAGCAGTTGGGGGGAAAAAGAGACCCAGTACTTC.